The 30 T cell receptor beta chains listed next were all sequenced from one sample in a study of CD8 T cells in Susac syndrome. It was with random hexamers that 0.5 to 1 ug RNA was reverse transcribed. A single record per CDR3 protein comes from TCRdb applying MiXCR to the immunoSEQ multiplex PCR reads. The sample holds approximately 170,000 distinct CDR3 sequences, roughly 94% seen once. The sequenced material came from CD4+ T cells from PBMCs. These receptors were taken from a human donor in good health.

The V and J genes are TRBV7-2 and TRBJ1-2, with TRBD1 as a possible D gene (5 bases). There are 15 residues in the CDR3. With 1 base removed from V and 6 bases from J, the gap between germline ends came to 15 bases. Germline-derived CDR1 and CDR2 are SGHTA and FQGNSA. In DNA form, the CDR3 reads TGTGCCAGCAGCTTAGGTCAGGGAGTAAGGCATGGCTACACCTTC. This gives the protein CASSLGQGVRHGYTF.

The chain links TRBV27 to TRBJ1-3; D possibly corresponds to TRBD1 (5 bases). The CDR3 is 16 amino acids. CDR1 is MNHEY and CDR2 is SMNVEV in the germline V gene (reference sequence). Trimming stripped 6 bases from V and 4 bases from J, with 19 bases between. Here the CDR3 DNA reads TGTGCCAGCAGGCCTTTGCTGCGGGGACCGGGAAACACCATATATTTT. Its protein is CASRPLLRGPGNTIYF.

V gene TRBV5-1 combines with J gene TRBJ2-1; possibly TRBD1 or TRBD2 for D (5 bases each). The germline V gene has CDR1 SGHRS and CDR2 YFSETQ. With 4 bases removed from V and 6 bases from J, the gap between germline ends came to 11 bases. The CDR3 consists of 13 residues. Here the CDR3 reads CASSPGPTNEQFF. CDR3 in DNA: TGCGCCAGCAGCCCGGGGCCCACCAATGAGCAGTTCTTC.

The chain has TRBV28 and TRBJ2-7; no definite D call. CDR3 size: 15 residues. In germline, CDR1 is MDHEN, CDR2 SYDVKM. The V end lost 2 bases, the J end lost 4 bases, and 15 bases lay between the germline ends. The CDR3 is CASSLVGLADYEQYF. In nucleotides, the CDR3 is TGTGCCAGCAGTTTAGTAGGGCTTGCGGATTACGAGCAGTACTTC.

The chain joins TRBV6-6 to TRBJ1-5; 7 positions agree with TRBD1. CDR1 MNHNY and CDR2 SVGAGI come from the germline V gene (reference sequence). This CDR3 has 15 amino acids. V trimming: 6 bases; J trimming: 1 base; junction bases outside the gene matches: 6. The CDR3 is CASSRGQTSNQPQHF. For the CDR3, the DNA is TGTGCCAGCAGCCGGGGACAGACAAGCAATCAGCCCCAGCATTTT.

The rearrangement links TRBV28 to TRBJ2-7, with a tentative D call TRBD1 (5 bases). Trimming took off 6 bases at V and 2 bases at J, with 14 bases between the two ends. Germline V CDR1 and CDR2: MDHEN, SYDVKM. The CDR3 is 14 amino acids. The CDR3 loop is CASSPRLGAYEQYF. The CDR3 DNA sequence: TGTGCCAGCAGCCCCCGTCTAGGGGCCTACGAGCAGTACTTC.

V is TRBV5-1 and J is TRBJ2-6; D is unresolved. With 2 bases removed from V and 2 bases from J, the gap between germline ends came to 5 bases. CDR3 length: 14 amino acids. The germline V gene encodes CDR1 SGHRS and CDR2 YFSETQ. The CDR3 sequence is CASSLAPGANVLTF. In DNA, the CDR3 is TGCGCCAGCAGCTTAGCGCCTGGGGCCAACGTCCTGACTTTC.

V usage is TRBV9 and J usage is TRBJ2-1, with D possibly being TRBD2 (5 bases). The CDR3 covers 17 residues. The V end lost 0 bases, the J end lost 0 bases, and 13 bases lay between the germline ends. Germline V CDR1 and CDR2: SGDLS, YYNGEE. The CDR3 bases are TGTGCCAGCAGCGTAGGAAACGGGAAAAGCTCCTACAATGAGCAGTTCTTC. It yields the protein CASSVGNGKSSYNEQFF.

The chain links TRBV5-5 to TRBJ2-7; D possibly corresponds to TRBD1 (5 bases). Trimming stripped 4 bases from V and 2 bases from J, with 13 bases between. The CDR3 sequence is 14 residues long. CDR1 and CDR2 from the germline V gene are SGHKS and YYEKEE (reference sequence). CDR3 bases: TGTGCCAGCAGCCCGGACAAGATCGCCTACGAGCAGTACTTC. Translated, it gives CASSPDKIAYEQYF. Filled out from reference TRBV5-5 and TRBJ2-7, the complete variable domain reads DAGVTQSPTHLIKTRGQQVTLRCSPISGHKSVSWYQQVLGQGPQFIFQYYEKEERGRGNFPDRFSARQFPNYSSELNVNALLLGDSALYLCASSPDKIAYEQYFGPGTRLTVT.

This sequence joins TRBV20-1 and TRBJ2-1; 9 bases align to TRBD1. V shed 7 bases and J 8 bases; nucleotides not matched to a gene: 15. Per germline, CDR1 DFQATT and CDR2 SNEGSKA (reference sequence). The CDR3 has 15 residues. The CDR3 region is CSVRGTGIGMDEQFF. The CDR3 coding sequence is TGCAGTGTCAGGGGGACAGGGATTGGGATGGATGAGCAGTTCTTC.

J is TRBJ1-4 and V is TRBV2; D is perhaps TRBD1 (5 bases). CDR3 size: 17 residues. Trimming pared 1 base from V and 0 bases from J, leaving 12 bases between. Germline V CDR1 and CDR2: SNHLY, FYNNEI. The CDR3 nucleotides are TGTGCCAGCAGTGAAGGTCGGTCCAGGGCAACTAATGAAAAACTGTTTTTT. Residues: CASSEGRSRATNEKLFF.

The CDR3 DNA reads TGTGCCAGCAGCCCCCGCGGTTGGGGGTCCTACATGAACACTGAAGCTTTCTTT. Translation: CASSPRGWGSYMNTEAFF. The chain uses TRBV9 and TRBJ1-1; possibly TRBD1 for D (5 bases). V shed 4 bases and J shed 0 bases, with 22 bases lying between them. This CDR3 comprises 18 residues. Per the germline V gene, CDR1 is SGDLS and CDR2 is YYNGEE.

The CDR3 spells CASSQEITAIQPQHF. The DNA for the CDR3 is TGCGCCAGCAGCCAAGAGATAACCGCCATACAGCCCCAGCATTTT. V and J are TRBV4-1 and TRBJ1-5, with D unclear. CDR1 and CDR2 (germline): MGHRA, YSYEKL. The V end lost 0 bases, the J end lost 7 bases, and 13 bases lay between the germline ends. This CDR3 spans 15 amino acids.

V usage is TRBV10-3 and J usage is TRBJ2-5; 9 positions agree with TRBD1. Germline CDR1 and CDR2: ENHRY and SYGVKD. V was pared by 0 bases and J by 4 bases, with 3 bases of the junction left unmatched. The CDR3 loop spans 15 amino acids. CDR3 sequence: CAISESTGGGETQYF. The CDR3 nucleotides read TGTGCCATCAGTGAGTCGACAGGGGGGGGAGAGACCCAGTACTTC.

This chain connects TRBV7-2 to TRBJ1-3; no definite D call. The CDR3 runs 14 residues. Per germline, CDR1 SGHTA and CDR2 FQGNSA. V was clipped by 2 bases and J by 7 bases, with 12 bases between them. Here the CDR3 DNA reads TGTGCCAGCAGCTTACCAAGAGTTGAGAACACCATATATTTT. This sequence encodes CASSLPRVENTIYF. Using reference TRBV7-2 and TRBJ1-3 for the parts outside the CDR3, the full variable domain is GAGVSQSPSNKVTEKGKDVELRCDPISGHTALYWYRQSLGQGLEFLIYFQGNSAPDKSGLPSDRFSAERTGGSVSTLTIQRTQQEDSAVYLCASSLPRVENTIYFGEGSWLTVV.

The V call is TRBV20-1, the J call TRBJ2-7; 8 bases fit TRBD1. Unmatched junction bases numbered 16, after V lost 1 base and J lost 5 bases. Per the germline V gene, CDR1 is DFQATT and CDR2 is SNEGSKA (reference sequence). The CDR3 has 17 residues. The CDR3 sequence is CSARVLSGPRGPHEQYF. CDR3 nucleotide sequence: TGCAGTGCTAGAGTTCTCTCGGGTCCCAGGGGGCCCCACGAGCAGTACTTC.

This rearrangement joins TRBV19 to TRBJ1-5; TRBD1 might be the D (5 bases). The CDR3 loop spans 13 amino acids. Germline CDR1 reads LNHDA; CDR2 reads SQIVND (reference sequence). Trimming cost V 3 bases and J 7 bases, with 10 bases left between them. The CDR3: CASSMGEGQPQHF. The CDR3 DNA reads TGTGCCAGTAGTATGGGGGAAGGGCAGCCCCAGCATTTT.

The rearrangement joins TRBV5-1 to TRBJ1-2; D uncertain. Germline loops: CDR1 SGHRS, CDR2 YFSETQ. The CDR3 consists of 12 residues. Trimming took 5 bases from V and 8 from J, leaving 13 bases between them. In DNA form, the CDR3 reads TGCGCCAGCAGGAAGGGTGTGGGCGGCTACACCTTC. This codes for CASRKGVGGYTF.

The chain couples TRBV20-1 to TRBJ2-4; 7 bases map to TRBD2. Germline loops: CDR1 DFQATT, CDR2 SNEGSKA (reference sequence). The CDR3 is made up of 15 amino acids. With 6 bases clipped from V and 6 bases from J, the junction kept 14 bases outside the gene matches. CDR3 in amino acids: CSAALKRGIVNIQYF. CDR3 nucleotide sequence: TGCAGTGCCGCTCTAAAGCGGGGAATTGTAAACATTCAGTACTTC.

The chain uses TRBV12-3 or TRBV12-4 and TRBJ2-1, with 9 nucleotides matching TRBD1. The CDR3 is 16 amino acids. J lost 6 bases, V lost 5 bases, and 11 bases had no gene match. CDR3 DNA sequence: TGTGCCAGCAGTCCCACCGGGACAGGGAAAAGCAATGAGCAGTTCTTC. It codes for CASSPTGTGKSNEQFF.

This chain connects TRBV20-1 to TRBJ1-2; perhaps TRBD1 as D (6 bases). The germline V and J ends were trimmed by 1 base and 5 bases, with 11 bases remaining between them. Germline V gives CDR1 DFQATT, CDR2 SNEGSKA (reference sequence). The CDR3 sequence is 13 residues long. The CDR3 coding sequence is TGCAGTGCTAGAGCCTGGCAGGGGTATGGCTACACCTTC. Its protein is CSARAWQGYGYTF.

V is TRBV4-1 and J is TRBJ2-5; weak D call: TRBD2 (5 bases). CDR3 length: 13 amino acids. CDR1 is MGHRA, CDR2 YSYEKL, per germline. Trimming shortened V by 4 bases and J by 5 bases, and 11 bases separated the two germline ends. The CDR3 reads CASSPRERETQYF. The CDR3 bases are TGCGCCAGCAGCCCCCGGGAAAGGGAGACCCAGTACTTC.

V is TRBV4-3 and J is TRBJ1-4; 7 bases are shared with TRBD1. CDR3 length: 15 amino acids. Germline-derived CDR1 and CDR2 are LGHNA and YSLEER. V lost 1 base, J lost 6 bases, and 5 bases stayed unmatched. DNA for the CDR3: TGCGCCAGCAGCCAAGGGGGGACAGCCTATGAAAAACTGTTTTTT. Translating it yields CASSQGGTAYEKLFF.

The chain carries TRBV7-2 and TRBJ2-7, with 12 bases that match TRBD1. The trim removed 5 bases at V and 0 bases at J, leaving 8 bases unmatched. The CDR3 runs to 17 residues. Germline CDR1 reads SGHTA; CDR2 reads FQGNSA. CDR3 in DNA: TGTGCCAGCAGCCGGGACAGGGGGCCTTTCAGCTCCTACGAGCAGTACTTC. Protein: CASSRDRGPFSSYEQYF.

V is TRBV20-1 and J is TRBJ1-2, with D unresolved. V lost 0 bases and J lost 2, with 13 bases in between. The CDR3 extends over 15 amino acids. Germline V gene data show CDR1 as DFQATT and CDR2 as SNEGSKA (reference sequence). CDR3 nucleotide sequence: TGCAGTGCTAGAGATGATGGGAGTTCGAACTATGGCTACACCTTC. This sequence encodes CSARDDGSSNYGYTF.

As concerns this clonotype: The junction does not match germline at one end; this may be a read error. This chain uses TRBV12-3 or TRBV12-4 with TRBJ1-2; TRBD1 aligns across 9 bases. The length of the CDR3 is 16 residues. The CDR3 spells CASSIGQGRSNYGHTF. The CDR3 DNA follows: TGTGCCAGCAGTATCGGACAGGGGCGATCTAACTATGGCCACACCTTC.

The gene calls are TRBV7-2 and TRBJ2-1; D remains ambiguous. This CDR3 is 11 amino acids long. CDR1 is SGHTA, CDR2 FQGNSA, per germline. Deletions cut 5 bases from V and 10 bases from J, with 9 bases between. This chain's CDR3 is CASSPTYEQFF. The CDR3 DNA reads TGTGCCAGCAGCCCTACCTACGAGCAGTTCTTC.

The chain employs TRBV19 and TRBJ2-7; D is unclear. The CDR3 consists of 13 residues. The V end was cut by 3 bases, the J end by 3 bases, with 9 bases between. CDR1 is LNHDA, CDR2 SQIVND, per germline (reference sequence). The CDR3 reads CASSIWKGYEQYF. In DNA form, the CDR3 reads TGTGCCAGTAGTATTTGGAAGGGCTACGAGCAGTACTTC.

CDR3: CASSLGTSGGPRNIQYF. CDR3 sequence (DNA): TGTGCCAGCAGCTTAGGGACTAGCGGGGGGCCAAGAAACATTCAGTACTTC. The V gene is TRBV7-2, the J gene TRBJ2-4; 14 bases map to TRBD2. The CDR3 extends over 17 amino acids. Germline CDR1 reads SGHTA; CDR2 reads FQGNSA. With 1 base clipped from V and 6 bases from J, the junction kept 5 bases outside the gene matches.

The chain is built from TRBV6-5 and TRBJ2-4, with 9 bases that match TRBD2. The CDR3 has 18 residues. Trimming removed 0 bases from V and 0 bases from J; junction bases left unmatched: 6. CDR1 MNHEY and CDR2 SVGAGI come from the germline V gene. CDR3 sequence reads: CASSYSRRLAVAKNIQYF. The DNA of the CDR3 is TGTGCCAGCAGTTACTCGAGACGACTAGCGGTAGCCAAAAACATTCAGTACTTC.